This passage covers 10 T cell receptor beta chains from one sample sequenced in a study of T-cell reconstitution after alpha-beta-depleted transplantation in children. During its preparation, the TCRbeta library received unique molecular identifiers. TCRdb reanalysed the PCR reads using MiXCR and keeps one entry per CDR3 protein. In the table there are hundreds of thousands of distinct CDR3 sequences, 32% of which are singletons. Sequencing was performed on PBMCs from the stem cell graft donor, taken from the stem cell graft. These receptors all come from a human donor who donated a stem cell graft to a child with aplastic anemia.

This clonotype was counted at least ten times. This chain links TRBV6-1 with TRBJ2-2, with 11 positions matching TRBD2. CDR3 length: 15 residues. Per the germline V gene, CDR1 is MNHNS and CDR2 is SASEGT. After removal of 7 bases from V and 8 bases from J, the junction contained 9 bases not matched to a gene. The CDR3, as DNA: TGTGCCAGCATTGGGACTAGCGGCGGCTTGGGGGAGCTGTTTTTT. This encodes CASIGTSGGLGELFF.

The CDR3 loop reads CATGQGPLEVNEQFF. The CDR3 DNA reads TGTGCCACCGGCCAGGGACCCCTAGAAGTCAATGAGCAGTTCTTC. The chain employs TRBV24-1 and TRBJ2-1; the D gene could be TRBD1 or TRBD2 (5 bases each). The V gene lost 9 bases and the J gene lost 6 bases, with 20 bases spanning the gap. Germline V gene data show CDR1 as KGHDR and CDR2 as SFDVKD. The CDR3 extends over 15 amino acids.

The rearrangement links TRBV29-1 to TRBJ2-3; D not resolved. The V gene's germline CDR1 is SQVTM and CDR2 ANQGSEA. V lost 7 bases and J lost 2, with 13 bases in between. The CDR3 runs to 13 residues. For the CDR3, the DNA is TGCAGCGGAAACGGACCCCTCACAGATACGCAGTATTTT. It encodes CSGNGPLTDTQYF.

There are a few counts of this clonotype. V is TRBV20-1 and J is TRBJ2-2; the D gene is possibly TRBD1 (6 bases). The CDR3 is 14 residues long. Trimming pared 1 base from V and 4 bases from J, leaving 10 bases between. CDR1 is DFQATT, CDR2 SNEGSKA, per germline (reference sequence). The CDR3 sequence: CSARGTAATGELFF. DNA for the CDR3: TGCAGTGCTAGAGGGACAGCAGCCACCGGGGAGCTGTTTTTT.

There are a few counts of this clonotype. This CDR3 is missing its conserved last phenylalanine or tryptophan, likely due to a read error. It is unclear where the CDR3 begins or ends on the DNA, so no DNA is shown, and the CDR3 is as TCRdb lists it. The rearrangement links TRBV7-2 to TRBJ2-3. The CDR3 length equals 12 residues, ends included. Germline CDR1 reads SGHTA; CDR2 reads FQGNSA. The CDR3 sequence is CASSLGQTDTQY.

This chain links TRBV5-4 with TRBJ2-1; D unclear. Trimming left V 2 bases short and J 3 bases short, with 15 bases between. Germline V CDR1 and CDR2: SGHNT, YYREEE (reference sequence). The CDR3 has 16 residues. Written as DNA, the CDR3 is TGTGCCAGCAGCTTAATTCAACAGTTAGACTACAATGAGCAGTTCTTC. The encoded protein is CASSLIQQLDYNEQFF.

The genes are TRBV5-6 and TRBJ2-5; possibly TRBD2 for D (6 bases). Germline V CDR1 and CDR2: SGHDT, YYEEEE. The CDR3 totals 15 residues. V was clipped by 4 bases and J by 4 bases, with 17 bases between them. The CDR3 reads CASSATRDSRETQYF. CDR3 coding DNA: TGTGCCAGCAGCGCGACCCGGGACTCTCGAGAGACCCAGTACTTC. Variable domain in full (rest from reference TRBV5-6 and TRBJ2-5): DAGVTQSPTHLIKTRGQQVTLRCSPKSGHDTVSWYQQALGQGPQFIFQYYEEEERQRGNFPDRFSGHQFPNYSSELNVNALLLGDSALYLCASSATRDSRETQYFGPGTRLLVL.

The V call is TRBV29-1, the J call TRBJ2-2; tentative D call: TRBD2 (6 bases). The V gene lost 5 bases and the J gene lost 1 base, with 11 bases spanning the gap. The CDR3 contains 14 residues. Germline lookup yields CDR1 SQVTM and CDR2 ANQGSEA. Here the CDR3 reads CSVLSSVNTGELFF. In nucleotides, the CDR3 is TGCAGCGTTTTGTCTAGCGTGAACACCGGGGAGCTGTTTTTT.

V is TRBV9 and J is TRBJ2-1; TRBD2 matches at 7 bases. The trim removed 3 bases at V and 9 bases at J, leaving 18 bases unmatched. CDR1 SGDLS and CDR2 YYNGEE come from the germline V gene. The CDR3 has 17 amino acids. The CDR3 DNA reads as TGTGCCAGCAGCGAACGTCCGGTGGGGGGGGGACTTACTGAGCAGTTCTTC. Encoded protein: CASSERPVGGGLTEQFF.

A few counts support this clonotype. The genes are TRBV5-1 and TRBJ2-1; no clear D gene. Germline V lookup: CDR1 SGHRS, CDR2 YFSETQ. With 4 bases removed from V and 5 bases from J, the gap between germline ends came to 22 bases. The CDR3 is 17 amino acids. As DNA, the CDR3 is TGCGCCAGCAGCCCTCGGCCCTTTAGCCCTAGAGACAATGAGCAGTTCTTC. It specifies CASSPRPFSPRDNEQFF.